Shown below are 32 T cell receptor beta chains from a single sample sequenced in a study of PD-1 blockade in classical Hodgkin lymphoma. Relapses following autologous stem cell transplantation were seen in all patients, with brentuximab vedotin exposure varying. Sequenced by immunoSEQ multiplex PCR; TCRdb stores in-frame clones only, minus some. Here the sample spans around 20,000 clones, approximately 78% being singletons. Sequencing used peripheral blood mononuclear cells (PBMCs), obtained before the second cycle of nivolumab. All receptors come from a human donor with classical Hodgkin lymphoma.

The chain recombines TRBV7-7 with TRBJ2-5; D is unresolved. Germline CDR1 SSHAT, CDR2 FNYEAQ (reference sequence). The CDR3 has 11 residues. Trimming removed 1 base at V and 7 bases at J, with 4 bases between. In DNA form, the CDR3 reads TGTGCCAGCAGCTTAGTGAGGACCCAGTACTTC. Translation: CASSLVRTQYF.

CDR3: CASSTQGLIYNEQFF. CDR3 DNA sequence: TGTGCCAGTAGTACGCAGGGACTGATCTACAATGAGCAGTTCTTC. The chain recombines TRBV19 with TRBJ2-1; possible D gene TRBD2, 6 bases. Trimming removed 4 bases from V and 3 bases from J, with 13 bases in between. Germline CDR1 reads LNHDA; CDR2 reads SQIVND (reference sequence). CDR3 size: 15 residues.

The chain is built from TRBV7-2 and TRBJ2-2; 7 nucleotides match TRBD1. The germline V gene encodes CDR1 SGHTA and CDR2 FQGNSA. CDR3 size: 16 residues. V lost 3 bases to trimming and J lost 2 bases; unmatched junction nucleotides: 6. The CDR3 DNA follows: TGTGCCAGCAGCTTTAAGACAGGGCCCAACACCGGGGAGCTGTTTTTT. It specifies CASSFKTGPNTGELFF.

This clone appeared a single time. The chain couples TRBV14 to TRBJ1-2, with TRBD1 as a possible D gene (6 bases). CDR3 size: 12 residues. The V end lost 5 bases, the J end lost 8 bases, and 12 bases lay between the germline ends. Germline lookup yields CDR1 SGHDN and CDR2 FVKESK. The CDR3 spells CASSSQGWGYTF. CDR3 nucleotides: TGTGCCAGCAGCTCACAGGGTTGGGGCTACACCTTC.

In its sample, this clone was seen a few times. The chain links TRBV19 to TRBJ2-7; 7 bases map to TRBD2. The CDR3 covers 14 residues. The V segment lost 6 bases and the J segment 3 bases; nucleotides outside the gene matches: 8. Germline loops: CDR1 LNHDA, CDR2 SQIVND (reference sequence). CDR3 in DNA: TGTGCCAGTAGCTTCCCGGGAGGTGACTACGAGCAGTACTTC. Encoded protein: CASSFPGGDYEQYF.

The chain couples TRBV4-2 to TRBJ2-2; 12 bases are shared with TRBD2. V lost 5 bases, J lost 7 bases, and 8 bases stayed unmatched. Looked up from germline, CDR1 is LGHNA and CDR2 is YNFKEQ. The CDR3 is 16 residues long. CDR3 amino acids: CASSSRLAGGGGELFF. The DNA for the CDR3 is TGTGCCAGCAGCAGTCGTCTAGCGGGAGGGGGCGGGGAGCTGTTTTTT.

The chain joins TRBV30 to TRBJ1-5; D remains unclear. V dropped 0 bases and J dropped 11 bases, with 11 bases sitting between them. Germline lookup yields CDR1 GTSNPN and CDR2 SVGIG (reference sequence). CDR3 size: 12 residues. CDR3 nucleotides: TGTGCCTGGAGTGTAGGACCCGGGGCCCAGCATTTT. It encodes CAWSVGPGAQHF.

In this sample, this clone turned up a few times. CDR3 DNA: TGTGCCAGCAGCTTAGGGGAGCGGGGGTTCACCGGGGAGCTGTTTTTT. This sequence encodes CASSLGERGFTGELFF. The chain is built from TRBV7-2 and TRBJ2-2, with 8 bases matching TRBD2. The V segment lost 1 base and the J segment 4 bases; nucleotides outside the gene matches: 5. CDR3 length: 16 amino acids. Germline-derived CDR1 and CDR2 are SGHTA and FQGNSA.

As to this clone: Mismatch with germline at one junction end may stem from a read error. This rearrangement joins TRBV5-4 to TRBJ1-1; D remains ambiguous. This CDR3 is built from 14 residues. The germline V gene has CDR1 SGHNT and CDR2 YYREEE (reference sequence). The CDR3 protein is CASSQVVANTEAFF. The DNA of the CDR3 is TGCGCCAGCAGCCAAGTGGTGGCGAACACTGAAGCTTTCTTT. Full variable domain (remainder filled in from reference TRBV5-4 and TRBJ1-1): ETGVTQSPTHLIKTRGQQVTLRCSSQSGHNTVSWYQQALGQGPQFIFQYYREEENGRGNFPPRFSGLQFPNYSSELNVNALELDDSALYLCASSQVVANTEAFFGQGTRLTVV.

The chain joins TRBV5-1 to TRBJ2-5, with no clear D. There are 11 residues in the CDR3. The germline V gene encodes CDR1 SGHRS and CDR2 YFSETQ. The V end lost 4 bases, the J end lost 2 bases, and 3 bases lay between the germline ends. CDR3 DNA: TGCGCCAGCAGCAAACAAGAGACCCAGTACTTC. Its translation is CASSKQETQYF.

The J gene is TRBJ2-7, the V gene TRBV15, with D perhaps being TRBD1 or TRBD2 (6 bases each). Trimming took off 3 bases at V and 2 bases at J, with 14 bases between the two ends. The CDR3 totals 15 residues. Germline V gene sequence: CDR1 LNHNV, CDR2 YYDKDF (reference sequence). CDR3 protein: CATSRGGGDTYEQYF. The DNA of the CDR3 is TGTGCCACCAGCAGGGGAGGTGGGGACACCTACGAGCAGTACTTC.

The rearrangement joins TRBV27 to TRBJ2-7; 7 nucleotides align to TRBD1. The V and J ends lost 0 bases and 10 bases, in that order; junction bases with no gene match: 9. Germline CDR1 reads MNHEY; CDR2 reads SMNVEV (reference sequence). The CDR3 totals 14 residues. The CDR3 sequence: CASSLSSGQKVQYF. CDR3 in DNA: TGTGCCAGCAGTTTATCTTCGGGACAGAAGGTTCAGTACTTC.

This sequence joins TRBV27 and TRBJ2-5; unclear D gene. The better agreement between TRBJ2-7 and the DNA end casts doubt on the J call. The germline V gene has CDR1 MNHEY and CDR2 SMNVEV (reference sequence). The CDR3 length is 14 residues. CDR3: CASSPRTSTYEQYF. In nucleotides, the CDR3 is TGTGCCAGCAGCCCCCGGACCTCAACCTACGAGCAGTACTTC.

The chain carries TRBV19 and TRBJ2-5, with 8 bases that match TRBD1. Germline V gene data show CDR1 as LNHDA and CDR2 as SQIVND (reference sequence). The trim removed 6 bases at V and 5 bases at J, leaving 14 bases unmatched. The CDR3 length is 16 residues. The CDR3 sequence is CASSLEGQGARETQYF. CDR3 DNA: TGTGCCAGTAGCCTCGAGGGGCAGGGGGCACGGGAGACCCAGTACTTC.

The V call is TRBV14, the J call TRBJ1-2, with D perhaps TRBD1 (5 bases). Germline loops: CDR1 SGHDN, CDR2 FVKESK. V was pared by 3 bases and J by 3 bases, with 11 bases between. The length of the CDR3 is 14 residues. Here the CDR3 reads CASSHYRLDYGYTF. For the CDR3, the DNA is TGTGCCAGCAGCCATTACAGGCTAGACTATGGCTACACCTTC.

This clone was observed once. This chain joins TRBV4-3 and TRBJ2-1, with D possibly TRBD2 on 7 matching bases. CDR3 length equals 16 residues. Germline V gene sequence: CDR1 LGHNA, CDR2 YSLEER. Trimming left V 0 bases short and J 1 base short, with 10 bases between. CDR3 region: CASSQDKGGSYNEQFF. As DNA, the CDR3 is TGCGCCAGCAGCCAAGATAAGGGGGGGTCCTACAATGAGCAGTTCTTC.

The CDR3 DNA reads as TGTGCCAGCAGCCCCCCGCGCGGGACAGATACGCAGTATTTT. Its protein product is CASSPPRGTDTQYF. This chain links TRBV7-8 with TRBJ2-3; TRBD2 is a possible D gene (5 bases). The CDR3 is 14 residues long. V shed 5 bases and J shed 3 bases, with 12 bases lying between them. The germline V gene encodes CDR1 SGHVS and CDR2 FQNEAQ.

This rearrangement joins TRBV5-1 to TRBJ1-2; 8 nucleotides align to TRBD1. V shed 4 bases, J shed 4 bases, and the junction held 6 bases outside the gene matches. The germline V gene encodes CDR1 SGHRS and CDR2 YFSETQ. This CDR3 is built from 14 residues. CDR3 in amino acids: CASSMDRARYGYTF. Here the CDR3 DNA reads TGCGCCAGCAGCATGGACAGGGCTCGCTATGGCTACACCTTC.

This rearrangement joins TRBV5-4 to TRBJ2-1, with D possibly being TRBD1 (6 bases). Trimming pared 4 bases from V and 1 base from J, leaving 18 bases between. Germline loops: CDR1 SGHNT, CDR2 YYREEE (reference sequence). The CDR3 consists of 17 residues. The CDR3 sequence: CASSLGGGGLSYNEQFF. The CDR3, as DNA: TGTGCCAGCAGCCTCGGTGGTGGGGGCTTGTCCTACAATGAGCAGTTCTTC.

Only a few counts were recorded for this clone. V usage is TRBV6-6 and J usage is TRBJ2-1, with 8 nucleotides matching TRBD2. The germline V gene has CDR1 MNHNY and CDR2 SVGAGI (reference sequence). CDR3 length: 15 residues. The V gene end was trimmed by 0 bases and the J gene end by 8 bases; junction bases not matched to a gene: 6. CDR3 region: CASSYSPGGPYEQFF. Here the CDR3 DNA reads TGTGCCAGCAGTTACTCCCCGGGGGGGCCCTATGAGCAGTTCTTC.

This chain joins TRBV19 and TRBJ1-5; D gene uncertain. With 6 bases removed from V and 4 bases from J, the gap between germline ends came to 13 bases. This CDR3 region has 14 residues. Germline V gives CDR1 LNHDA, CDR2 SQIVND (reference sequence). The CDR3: CASRSLLGNQPQHF. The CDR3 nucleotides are TGTGCCAGTAGGTCGCTTTTGGGGAATCAGCCCCAGCATTTT.

In DNA form, the CDR3 reads TGCGCCAGCAGCACTGGGCCAACGGGTGGCTACACCTTC. Translated, it gives CASSTGPTGGYTF. The gene calls are TRBV5-1 and TRBJ1-2; D ambiguous. V dropped 4 bases and J dropped 7 bases, with 14 bases sitting between them. CDR1 is SGHRS, CDR2 YFSETQ, per germline. The CDR3 length is 13 residues. The complete variable domain, with remaining parts taken from reference TRBV5-1 and TRBJ1-2, reads KAGVTQTPRYLIKTRGQQVTLSCSPISGHRSVSWYQQTPGQGLQFLFEYFSETQRNKGNFPGRFSGRQFSNSRSEMNVSTLELGDSALYLCASSTGPTGGYTFGSGTRLTVV.

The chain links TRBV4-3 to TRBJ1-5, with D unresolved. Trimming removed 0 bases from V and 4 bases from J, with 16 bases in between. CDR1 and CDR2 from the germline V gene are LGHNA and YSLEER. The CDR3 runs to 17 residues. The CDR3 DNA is TGCGCCAGCAGCCAAGATCTCCAGTCCTCCCCGAATCAGCCCCAGCATTTT. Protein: CASSQDLQSSPNQPQHF.

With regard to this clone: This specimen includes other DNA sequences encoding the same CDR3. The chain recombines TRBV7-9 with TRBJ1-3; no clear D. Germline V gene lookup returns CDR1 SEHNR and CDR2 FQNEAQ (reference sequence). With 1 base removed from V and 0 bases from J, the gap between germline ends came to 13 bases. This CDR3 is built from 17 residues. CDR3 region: CASSLGLGLDSGNTIYF. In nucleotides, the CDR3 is TGTGCCAGCAGCTTAGGCCTCGGGCTGGACTCTGGAAACACCATATATTTT.

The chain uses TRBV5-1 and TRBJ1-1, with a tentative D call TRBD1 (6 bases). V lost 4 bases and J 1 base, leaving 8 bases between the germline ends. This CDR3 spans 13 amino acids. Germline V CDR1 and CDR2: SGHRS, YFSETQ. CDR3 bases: TGCGCCAGCAGCCTGACAGGGAACACTGAAGCTTTCTTT. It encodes CASSLTGNTEAFF.

CDR3 region: CASSPGTSSYEQYF. In nucleotides, the CDR3 is TGTGCCAGCTCCCCCGGGACAAGCTCCTACGAGCAGTACTTC. This chain joins TRBV18 and TRBJ2-7; weak D call: TRBD1 (6 bases). Germline CDR1 is KGHSH and CDR2 is LQKENI. V was pared by 6 bases and J by 0 bases, with 12 bases between. CDR3 length: 14 residues. Full variable domain (remainder filled in from reference TRBV18 and TRBJ2-7): NAGVMQNPRHLVRRRGQEARLRCSPMKGHSHVYWYRQLPEEGLKFMVYLQKENIIDESGMPKERFSAEFPKEGPSILRIQQVVRGDSAAYFCASSPGTSSYEQYFGPGTRLTVT.

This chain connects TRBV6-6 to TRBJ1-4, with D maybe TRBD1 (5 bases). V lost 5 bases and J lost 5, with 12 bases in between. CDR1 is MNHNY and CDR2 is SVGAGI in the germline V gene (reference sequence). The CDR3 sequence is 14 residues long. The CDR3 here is CASSPREGNEKLFF. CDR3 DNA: TGTGCCAGCAGTCCCAGGGAGGGAAATGAAAAACTGTTTTTT.

This chain's CDR3 is CASSLTGPIFSTNEKLFF. CDR3 nucleotides: TGTGCCAGCAGCTTAACAGGGCCCATATTTTCAACTAATGAAAAACTGTTTTTT. The chain has TRBV7-2 and TRBJ1-4, with D perhaps TRBD1 (6 bases). Germline loops: CDR1 SGHTA, CDR2 FQGNSA. This CDR3 has 18 residues. V was shortened by 2 bases and J by 0 bases, with 16 bases between the two germline ends.

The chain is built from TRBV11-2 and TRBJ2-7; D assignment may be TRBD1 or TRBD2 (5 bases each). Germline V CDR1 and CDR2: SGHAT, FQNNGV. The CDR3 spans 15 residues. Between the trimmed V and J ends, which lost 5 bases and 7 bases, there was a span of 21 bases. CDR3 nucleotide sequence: TGTGCCAGCAGCACCCGTAGGGGCGGGCGATTTGAGCAGTACTTC. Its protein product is CASSTRRGGRFEQYF. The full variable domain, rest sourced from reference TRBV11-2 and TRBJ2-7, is EAGVAQSPRYKIIEKRQSVAFWCNPISGHATLYWYQQILGQGPKLLIQFQNNGVVDDSQLPKDRFSAERLKGVDSTLKIQPAKLEDSAVYLCASSTRRGGRFEQYFGPGTRLTVT.

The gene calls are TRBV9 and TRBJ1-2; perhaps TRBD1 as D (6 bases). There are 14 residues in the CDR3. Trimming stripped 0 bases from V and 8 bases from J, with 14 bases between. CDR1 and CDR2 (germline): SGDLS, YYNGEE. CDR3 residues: CASSVAGEGTGYTF. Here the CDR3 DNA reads TGTGCCAGCAGCGTAGCAGGGGAGGGTACCGGCTACACCTTC.

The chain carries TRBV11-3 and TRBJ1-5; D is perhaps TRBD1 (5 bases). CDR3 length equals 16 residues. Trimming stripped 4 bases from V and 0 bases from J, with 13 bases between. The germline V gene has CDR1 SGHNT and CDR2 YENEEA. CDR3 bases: TGTGCCAGCAGCTCCCCCAGGGACGCTAGCAATCAGCCCCAGCATTTT. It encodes CASSSPRDASNQPQHF.

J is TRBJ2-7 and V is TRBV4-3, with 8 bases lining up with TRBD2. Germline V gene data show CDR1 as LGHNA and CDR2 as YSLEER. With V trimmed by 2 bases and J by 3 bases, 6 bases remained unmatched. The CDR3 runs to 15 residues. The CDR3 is CASSQLAGGYYEQYF. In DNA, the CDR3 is TGCGCCAGCAGCCAACTGGCGGGGGGATACTACGAGCAGTACTTC.